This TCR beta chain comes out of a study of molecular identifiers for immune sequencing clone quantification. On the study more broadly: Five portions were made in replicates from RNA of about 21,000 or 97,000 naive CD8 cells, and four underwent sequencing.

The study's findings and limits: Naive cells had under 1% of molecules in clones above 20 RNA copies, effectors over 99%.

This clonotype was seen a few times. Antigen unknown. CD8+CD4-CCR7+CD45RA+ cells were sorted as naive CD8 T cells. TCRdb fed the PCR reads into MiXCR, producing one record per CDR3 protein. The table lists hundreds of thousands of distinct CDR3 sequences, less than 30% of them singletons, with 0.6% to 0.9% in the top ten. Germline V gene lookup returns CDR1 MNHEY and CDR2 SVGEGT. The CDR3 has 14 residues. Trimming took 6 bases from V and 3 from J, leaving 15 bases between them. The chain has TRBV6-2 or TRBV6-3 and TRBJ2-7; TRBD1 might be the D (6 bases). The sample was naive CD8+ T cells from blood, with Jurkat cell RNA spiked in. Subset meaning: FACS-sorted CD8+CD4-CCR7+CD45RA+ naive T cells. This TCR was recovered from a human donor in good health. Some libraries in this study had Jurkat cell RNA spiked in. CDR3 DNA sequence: TGTGCCAGCAGACTTCCCGGGACACTCTACGAGCAGTACTTC. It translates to CASRLPGTLYEQYF.